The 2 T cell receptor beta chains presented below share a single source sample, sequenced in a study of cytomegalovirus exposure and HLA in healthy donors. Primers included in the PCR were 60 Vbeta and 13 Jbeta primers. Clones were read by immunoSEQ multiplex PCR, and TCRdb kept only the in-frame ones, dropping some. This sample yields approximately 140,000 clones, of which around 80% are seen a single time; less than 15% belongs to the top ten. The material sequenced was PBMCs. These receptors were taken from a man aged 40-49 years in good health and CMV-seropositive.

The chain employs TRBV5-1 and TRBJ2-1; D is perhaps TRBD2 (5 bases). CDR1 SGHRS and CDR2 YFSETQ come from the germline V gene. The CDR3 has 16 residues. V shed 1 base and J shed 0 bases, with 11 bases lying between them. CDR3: CASSLMGGGSYNEQFF. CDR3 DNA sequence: TGCGCCAGCAGCTTGATGGGCGGAGGCTCCTACAATGAGCAGTTCTTC.

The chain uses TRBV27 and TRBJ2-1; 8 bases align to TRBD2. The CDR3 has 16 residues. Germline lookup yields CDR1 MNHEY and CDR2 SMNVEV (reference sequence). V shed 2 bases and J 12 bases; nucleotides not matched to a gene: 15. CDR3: CASSLVRASGFRWQFF. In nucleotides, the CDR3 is TGTGCCAGCAGTTTAGTAAGGGCTAGCGGGTTCCGCTGGCAGTTCTTC.